This T cell receptor (beta chain) was observed in a study of vaccination and CD4 T cells after COVID-19. The CDR3 sequence is 15 residues long. Findings and limits, study-wide: Within the convalescent patients, spike mono-reactivity was found in 304 of 307 vaccine-specific clones.

Treatment defined: approximately nine-day PBMC culture with coronavirus spike peptide pools or control peptides (ViraFEST assay). Following expansion of antigen-specific T cells with peptide pools, ViraFEST then sequenced TCRs. US Alpha, Beta and Delta variants postdated the positive PCR dates, which ran from March to December 2020. With regard to this clonotype: Its specificity is not known.

Scientists ran DNA taken from cultured CD4+ T cells through the Oncomine TCR Beta short-read assay for sequencing. TCRdb called the PCR reads again in MiXCR, with one record for every CDR3 protein. The repertoire consists of more than 15,000 distinct CDR3 sequences, with around two fifths occurring once and the leading ten covering approximately 5.3%. This chain joins TRBV21-1 and TRBJ2-3; whether TRBD1, the table's D call, matches the DNA was not checked. TRBV21-1 is given as a pseudogene. The sequenced sample was CD4+ T cells from blood, cultured in vitro, obtained before SARS-CoV-2 vaccination. The TCR comes from a human donor who had recovered from COVID-19. CDR3 sequence: CASSNGGRGWNTQYF. The CDR3 bases are TGTGCCAGCAGCAATGGGGGGCGGGGATGGAATACGCAGTATTTT.